The source of this TCR beta chain is a study of control samples from healthy donors and cancer patients. Produced via immunoSEQ multiplex PCR; TCRdb's table is partial and in-frame only. The sample records about 50,000 clones, over 90% being singletons. The material sequenced was PBMCs. This sequence originates from a woman between 45 and 60 years old with head and neck cancer.

The CDR3 DNA follows: TGTGCCAGCAGCTTGACAGTTACCTCCTACGAGCAGTACTTC. This translates into CASSLTVTSYEQYF. The rearrangement uses TRBV2 and TRBJ2-7; tentative D call: TRBD1 (5 bases). Germline V gives CDR1 SNHLY, CDR2 FYNNEI. Between the trimmed V and J ends, which lost 6 bases and 0 bases, there was a span of 12 bases. The CDR3 is 14 amino acids.